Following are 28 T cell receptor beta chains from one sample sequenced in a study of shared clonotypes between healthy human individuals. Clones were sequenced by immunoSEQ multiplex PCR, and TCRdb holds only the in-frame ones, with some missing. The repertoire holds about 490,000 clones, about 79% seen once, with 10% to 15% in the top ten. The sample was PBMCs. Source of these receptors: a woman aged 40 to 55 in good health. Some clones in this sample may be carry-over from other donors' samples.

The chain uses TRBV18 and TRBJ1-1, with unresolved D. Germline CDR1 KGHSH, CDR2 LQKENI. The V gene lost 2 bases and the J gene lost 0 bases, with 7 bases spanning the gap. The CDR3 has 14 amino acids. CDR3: CASSPGTMNTEAFF. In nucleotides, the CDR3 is TGTGCCAGCTCACCAGGTACTATGAACACTGAAGCTTTCTTT.

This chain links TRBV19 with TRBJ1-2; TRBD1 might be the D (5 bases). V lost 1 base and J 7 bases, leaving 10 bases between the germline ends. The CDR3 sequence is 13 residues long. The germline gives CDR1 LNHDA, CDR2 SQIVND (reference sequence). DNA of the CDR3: TGTGCCAGTAGTATAGTCGAGGGGTTTGGCTACACCTTC. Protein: CASSIVEGFGYTF. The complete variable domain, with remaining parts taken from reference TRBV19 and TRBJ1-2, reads DGGITQSPKYLFRKEGQNVTLSCEQNLNHDAMYWYRQDPGQGLRLIYYSQIVNDFQKGDIAEGYSVSREKKESFPLTVTSAQKNPTAFYLCASSIVEGFGYTFGSGTRLTVV.

The CDR3 DNA sequence: TGCGCCAGCAGCCAGACTAGCGTGGGGGAGCAGTACTTC. Residues: CASSQTSVGEQYF. V usage is TRBV4-3 and J usage is TRBJ2-7, with 8 nucleotides matching TRBD2. With V trimmed by 3 bases and J by 7 bases, 5 bases remained unmatched. CDR1 and CDR2 from the germline V gene are LGHNA and YSLEER. The CDR3 extends over 13 amino acids.

The chain's CDR3 is CASSEVGQGSQFF. In DNA form, the CDR3 reads TGTGCCAGCAGTGAAGTAGGACAGGGGAGTCAGTTCTTC. V usage is TRBV6-1 and J usage is TRBJ2-1; the match to TRBD1 covers 9 bases. The V gene's germline CDR1 is MNHNS and CDR2 SASEGT. The CDR3 is 13 residues long. V dropped 1 base and J dropped 13; count of bases not matched to a gene: 5.

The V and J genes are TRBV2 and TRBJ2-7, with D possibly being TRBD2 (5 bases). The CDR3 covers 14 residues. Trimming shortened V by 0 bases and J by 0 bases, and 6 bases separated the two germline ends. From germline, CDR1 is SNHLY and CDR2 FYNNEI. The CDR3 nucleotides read TGTGCCAGCAGTGAAGCGGGGAGCTCCTACGAGCAGTACTTC. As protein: CASSEAGSSYEQYF.

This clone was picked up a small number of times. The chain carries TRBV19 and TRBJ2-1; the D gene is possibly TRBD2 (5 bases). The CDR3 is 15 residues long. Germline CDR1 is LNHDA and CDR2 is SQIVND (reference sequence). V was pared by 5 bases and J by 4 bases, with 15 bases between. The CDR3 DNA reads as TGTGCCAGTAGTCCCCGGACTGGACCATACAATGAGCAGTTCTTC. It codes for CASSPRTGPYNEQFF. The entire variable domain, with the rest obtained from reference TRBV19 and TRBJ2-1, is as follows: DGGITQSPKYLFRKEGQNVTLSCEQNLNHDAMYWYRQDPGQGLRLIYYSQIVNDFQKGDIAEGYSVSREKKESFPLTVTSAQKNPTAFYLCASSPRTGPYNEQFFGPGTRLTVL.

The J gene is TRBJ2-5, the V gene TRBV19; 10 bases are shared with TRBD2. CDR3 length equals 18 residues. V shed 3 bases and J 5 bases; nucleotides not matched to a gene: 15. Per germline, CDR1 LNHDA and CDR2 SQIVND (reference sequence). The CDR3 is CASSIIPQLAGGWETQYF. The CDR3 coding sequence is TGTGCCAGTAGTATCATCCCTCAATTAGCGGGAGGTTGGGAGACCCAGTACTTC. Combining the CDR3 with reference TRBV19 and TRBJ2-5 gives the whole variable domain DGGITQSPKYLFRKEGQNVTLSCEQNLNHDAMYWYRQDPGQGLRLIYYSQIVNDFQKGDIAEGYSVSREKKESFPLTVTSAQKNPTAFYLCASSIIPQLAGGWETQYFGPGTRLLVL.

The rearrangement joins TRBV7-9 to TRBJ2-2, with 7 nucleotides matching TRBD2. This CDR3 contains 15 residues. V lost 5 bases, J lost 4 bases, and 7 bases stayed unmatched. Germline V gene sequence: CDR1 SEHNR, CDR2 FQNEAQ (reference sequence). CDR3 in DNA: TGTGCCAGCAGCCCGGGGAGGGCCGGCACCGGGGAGCTGTTTTTT. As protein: CASSPGRAGTGELFF.

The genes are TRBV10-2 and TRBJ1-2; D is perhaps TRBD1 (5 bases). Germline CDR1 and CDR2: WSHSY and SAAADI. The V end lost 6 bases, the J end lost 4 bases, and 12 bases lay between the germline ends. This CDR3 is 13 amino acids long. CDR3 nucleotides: TGCGCCAGCAGACAACCGGGACTCTATGGCTACACCTTC. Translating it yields CASRQPGLYGYTF.

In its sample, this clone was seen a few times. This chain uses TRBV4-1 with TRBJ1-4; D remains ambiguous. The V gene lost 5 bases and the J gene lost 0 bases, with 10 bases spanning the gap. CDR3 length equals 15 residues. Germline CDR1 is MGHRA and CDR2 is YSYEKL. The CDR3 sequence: CASSVTGATNEKLFF. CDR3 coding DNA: TGCGCCAGCAGCGTTACCGGTGCAACTAATGAAAAACTGTTTTTT.

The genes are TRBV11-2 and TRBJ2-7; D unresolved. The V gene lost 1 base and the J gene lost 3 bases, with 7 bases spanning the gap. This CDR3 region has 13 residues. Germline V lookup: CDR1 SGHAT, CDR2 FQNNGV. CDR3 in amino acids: CASSLAEVYEQYF. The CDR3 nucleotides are TGTGCCAGCAGCTTAGCGGAAGTCTACGAGCAGTACTTC.

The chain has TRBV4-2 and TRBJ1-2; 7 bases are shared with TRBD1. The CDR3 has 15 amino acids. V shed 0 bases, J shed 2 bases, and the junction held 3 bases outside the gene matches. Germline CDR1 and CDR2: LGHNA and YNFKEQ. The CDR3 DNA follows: TGTGCCAGCAGCCAAGAGGGACAGACAAACTATGGCTACACCTTC. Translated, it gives CASSQEGQTNYGYTF.

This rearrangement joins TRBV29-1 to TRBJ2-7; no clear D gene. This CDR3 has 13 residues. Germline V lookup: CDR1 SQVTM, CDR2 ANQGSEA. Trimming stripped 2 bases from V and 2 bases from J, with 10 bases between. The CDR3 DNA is TGCAGCGTTGAAAGTCCCCCCCCCTACGAGCAGTACTTC. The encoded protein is CSVESPPPYEQYF.

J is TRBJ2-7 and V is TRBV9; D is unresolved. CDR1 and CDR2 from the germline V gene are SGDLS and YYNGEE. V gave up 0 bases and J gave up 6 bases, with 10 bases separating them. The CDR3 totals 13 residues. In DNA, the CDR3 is TGTGCCAGCAGCGTAGATCCCGGCGGCGAGCAGTACTTC. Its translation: CASSVDPGGEQYF. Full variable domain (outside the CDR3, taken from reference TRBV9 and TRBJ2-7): DSGVTQTPKHLITATGQRVTLRCSPRSGDLSVYWYQQSLDQGLQFLIQYYNGEERAKGNILERFSAQQFPDLHSELNLSSLELGDSALYFCASSVDPGGEQYFGPGTRLTVT.

CDR3 loop: CASSPTIGPTEAFF. The CDR3 DNA reads TGTGCCAGCTCGCCTACAATAGGGCCCACTGAAGCTTTCTTT. The gene calls are TRBV18 and TRBJ1-1; no firm D call. CDR3 length: 14 residues. Trimming pared 6 bases from V and 4 bases from J, leaving 15 bases between. The germline CDR1 and CDR2 sequences are KGHSH and LQKENI.

The CDR3, as DNA: TGCGCCAGCAGAGATCAGGGTAACACTGAAGCTTTCTTT. As protein: CASRDQGNTEAFF. The chain carries TRBV5-1 and TRBJ1-1; D perhaps matches TRBD1 (5 bases). The germline CDR1 and CDR2 sequences are SGHRS and YFSETQ. Between the trimmed V and J ends, which lost 5 bases and 2 bases, there was a span of 10 bases. This CDR3 spans 13 amino acids.

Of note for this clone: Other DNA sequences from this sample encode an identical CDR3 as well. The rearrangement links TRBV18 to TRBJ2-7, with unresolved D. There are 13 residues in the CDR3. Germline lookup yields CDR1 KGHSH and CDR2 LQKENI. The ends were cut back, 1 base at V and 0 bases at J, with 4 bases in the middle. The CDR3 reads CASSPRSSYEQYF. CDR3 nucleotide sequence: TGTGCCAGCTCACCACGCTCCTCCTACGAGCAGTACTTC.

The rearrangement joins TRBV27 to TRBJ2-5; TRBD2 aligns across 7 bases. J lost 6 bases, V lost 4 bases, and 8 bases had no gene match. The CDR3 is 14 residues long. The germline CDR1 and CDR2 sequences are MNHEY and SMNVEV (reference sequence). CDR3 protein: CASSWFRGEKTQYF. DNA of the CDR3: TGTGCCAGCAGTTGGTTTCGGGGGGAAAAGACCCAGTACTTC.

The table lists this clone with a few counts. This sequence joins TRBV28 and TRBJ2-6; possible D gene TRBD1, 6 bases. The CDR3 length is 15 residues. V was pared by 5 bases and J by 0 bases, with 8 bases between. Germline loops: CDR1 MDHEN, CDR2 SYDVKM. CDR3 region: CASSGGRSGANVLTF. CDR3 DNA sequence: TGTGCCAGCAGTGGGGGCCGCTCTGGGGCCAACGTCCTGACTTTC.

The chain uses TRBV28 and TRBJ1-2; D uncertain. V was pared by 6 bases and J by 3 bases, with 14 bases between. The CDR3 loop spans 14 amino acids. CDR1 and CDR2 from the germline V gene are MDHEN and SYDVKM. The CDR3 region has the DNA TGTGCCAGCAGCATAGGGTTGGTTTACTATGGCTACACCTTC. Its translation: CASSIGLVYYGYTF.

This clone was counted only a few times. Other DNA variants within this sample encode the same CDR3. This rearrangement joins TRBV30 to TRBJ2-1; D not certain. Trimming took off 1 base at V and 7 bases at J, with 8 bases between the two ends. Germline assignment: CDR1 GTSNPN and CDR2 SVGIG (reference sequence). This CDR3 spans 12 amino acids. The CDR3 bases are TGTGCCTGGAGTGCCCGTGGGAATGAGCAGTTCTTC. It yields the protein CAWSARGNEQFF. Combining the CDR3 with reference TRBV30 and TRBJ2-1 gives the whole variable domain SQTIHQWPATLVQPVGSPLSLECTVEGTSNPNLYWYRQAAGRGLQLLFYSVGIGQISSEVPQNLSASRPQDRQFILSSKKLLLSDSGFYLCAWSARGNEQFFGPGTRLTVL.

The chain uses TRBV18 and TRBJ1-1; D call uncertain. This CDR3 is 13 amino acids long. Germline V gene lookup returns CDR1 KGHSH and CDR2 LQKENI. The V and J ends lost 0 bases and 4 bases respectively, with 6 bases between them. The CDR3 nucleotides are TGTGCCAGCTCACCACCGGGTTTCACTGAAGCTTTCTTT. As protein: CASSPPGFTEAFF.

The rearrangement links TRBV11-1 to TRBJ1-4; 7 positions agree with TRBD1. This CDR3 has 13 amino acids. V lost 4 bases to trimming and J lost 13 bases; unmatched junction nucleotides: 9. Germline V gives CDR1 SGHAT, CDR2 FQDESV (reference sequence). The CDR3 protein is CASSSSLGTVLFF. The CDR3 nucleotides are TGTGCCAGCAGCTCAAGCCTCGGGACAGTACTGTTTTTT.

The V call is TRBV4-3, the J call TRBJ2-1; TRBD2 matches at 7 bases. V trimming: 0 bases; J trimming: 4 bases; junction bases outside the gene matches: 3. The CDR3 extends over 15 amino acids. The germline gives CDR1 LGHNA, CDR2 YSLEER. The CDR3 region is CASSQDGRNYNEQFF. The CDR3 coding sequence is TGCGCCAGCAGCCAAGACGGGAGGAATTACAATGAGCAGTTCTTC.

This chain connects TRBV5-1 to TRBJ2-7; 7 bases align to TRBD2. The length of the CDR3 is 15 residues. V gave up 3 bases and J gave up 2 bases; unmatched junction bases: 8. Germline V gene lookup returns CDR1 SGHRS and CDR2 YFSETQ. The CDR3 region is CASSWGGRTTYEQYF. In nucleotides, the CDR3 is TGCGCCAGCAGCTGGGGGGGTCGGACCACCTACGAGCAGTACTTC.

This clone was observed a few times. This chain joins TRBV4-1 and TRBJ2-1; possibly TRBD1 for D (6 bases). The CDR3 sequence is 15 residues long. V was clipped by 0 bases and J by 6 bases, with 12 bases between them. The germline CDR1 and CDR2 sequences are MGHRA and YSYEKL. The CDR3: CASSQDPTGFNEQFF. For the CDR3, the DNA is TGCGCCAGCAGCCAAGACCCGACAGGATTCAATGAGCAGTTCTTC.

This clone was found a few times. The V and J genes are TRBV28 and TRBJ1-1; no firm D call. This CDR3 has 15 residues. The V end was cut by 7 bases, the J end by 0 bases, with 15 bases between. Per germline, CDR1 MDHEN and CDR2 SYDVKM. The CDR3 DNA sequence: TGTGCCAGCACGTTCGGGGATTCAATGAACACTGAAGCTTTCTTT. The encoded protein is CASTFGDSMNTEAFF.

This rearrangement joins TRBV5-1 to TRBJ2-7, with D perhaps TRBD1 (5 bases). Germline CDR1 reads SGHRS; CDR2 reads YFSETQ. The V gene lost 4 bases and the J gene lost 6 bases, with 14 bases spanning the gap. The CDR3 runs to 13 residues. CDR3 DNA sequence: TGCGCCAGCAGCCTAGACGACAGTAGCGAGCAGTACTTC. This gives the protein CASSLDDSSEQYF. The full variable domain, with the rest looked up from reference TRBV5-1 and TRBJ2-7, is KAGVTQTPRYLIKTRGQQVTLSCSPISGHRSVSWYQQTPGQGLQFLFEYFSETQRNKGNFPGRFSGRQFSNSRSEMNVSTLELGDSALYLCASSLDDSSEQYFGPGTRLTVT.